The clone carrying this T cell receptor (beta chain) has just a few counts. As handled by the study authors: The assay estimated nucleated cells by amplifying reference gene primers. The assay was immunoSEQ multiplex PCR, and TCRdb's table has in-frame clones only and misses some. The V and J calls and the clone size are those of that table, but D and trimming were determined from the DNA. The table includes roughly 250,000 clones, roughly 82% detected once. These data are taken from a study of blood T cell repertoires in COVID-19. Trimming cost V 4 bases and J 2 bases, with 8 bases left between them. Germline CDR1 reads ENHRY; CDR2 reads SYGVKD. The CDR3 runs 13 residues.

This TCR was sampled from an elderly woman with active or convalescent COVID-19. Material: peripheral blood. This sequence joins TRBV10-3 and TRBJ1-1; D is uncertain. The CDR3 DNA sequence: TGTGCCATCAGTGTAAGCCGAAACACTGAAGCTTTCTTT. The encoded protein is CAISVSRNTEAFF.